The rows below give T cell receptor beta chains drawn from one sample of a study of shared clonotypes between healthy human individuals. This table comes from immunoSEQ multiplex PCR, and its TCRdb copy is limited to in-frame clones, with some not included. The sample has 900,000 to 1,200,000 clones; 78% are singletons. The sequenced material came from memory CD4+ T cells from PBMCs. The receptors shown here come from a man aged 18 to 30 in good health. Some clones in this sample may be carry-over from other donors' samples. Each CDR3 is given with its conserved first and last residue. Each record gives: clone size, V gene, D gene, J gene, CDR3 DNA, CDR3 protein. D genes are given only for firm matches. Size is stated for part of the rows, as once, few or many counts, or as a class when the clone is expanded.

few	TRBV10-3	.	TRBJ1-2	TGTGCCACCAGTGGGGGGCGCCTCTATGGCTACACCTTC	CATSGGRLYGYTF
.	TRBV7-2	TRBD2	TRBJ2-5	TGTGCCAGCAGCTTAGATCTAGCGGTAGTCCAAGAGACCCAGTACTTC	CASSLDLAVVQETQYF
.	TRBV5-1	.	TRBJ1-1	TGCGCCAGCAGCTTGGAGTGGGGAACTGAAGCTTTCTTT	CASSLEWGTEAFF
.	TRBV27	.	TRBJ2-1	TGTGCCAGCAGTTTACAGCGGCCCTACAATGAGCAGTTCTTC	CASSLQRPYNEQFF
.	TRBV7-3	TRBD2	TRBJ2-1	TGTGCCAGCAGCTTAGTTGGGACTAGCGGATACAATGAGCAGTTCTTC	CASSLVGTSGYNEQFF
.	TRBV6-1	.	TRBJ2-7	TGTGCCAGCAGACCGGGACACATCACCTACGAGCAGTACTTC	CASRPGHITYEQYF
.	TRBV11-3	.	TRBJ2-7	TGTGCCAGCAGCTCGGACGTAACTAGGACTCGCGAGCAGTACTTC	CASSSDVTRTREQYF
.	TRBV4-3	TRBD2	TRBJ2-4	TGCGCCAGCAGCCAAGAGCGAGGCGGGCAGGGAGGGAACATTCAGTACTTC	CASSQERGGQGGNIQYF
.	TRBV5-4	.	TRBJ2-2	TGTGCCAGCAGCTTGGTGACGGGCGTGATCACCGGGGAGCTGCTTTTT	CASSLVTGVITGELLF
.	TRBV5-1	.	TRBJ2-3	TGCGCCAGCAGCTTGGGTGGCAGGGGTTACTCAGATACGCAGTATTTT	CASSLGGRGYSDTQYF
.	TRBV5-4	.	TRBJ1-2	TGTGCCAGCAGCTTACCTGAATATGGCTACACCTTC	CASSLPEYGYTF
.	TRBV11-3	.	TRBJ2-3	TGTGCCAGCGCTGATGGGATCAGCAACACAGATACGCAGTATTTT	CASADGISNTDTQYF
.	TRBV7-2	TRBD2	TRBJ2-1	TGTGCCAGCGGAGACCTAAGCGGGAGCTCCTACAATGAGCAGTTCTTC	CASGDLSGSSYNEQFF
.	TRBV2	TRBD1	TRBJ2-7	TGTGCCTCCCAAGGGGGGACAGGGGCCTACGAGCAGTACTTC	CASQGGTGAYEQYF
.	TRBV28	.	TRBJ2-7	TGTGCCAGCAGTCCCATTCGGACCTACGAGCAGTACTTC	CASSPIRTYEQYF
.	TRBV9	.	TRBJ2-1	TGTGCCAGCAGCCTCTCTCAGGGGAGATCCTACAATGAGCAGTTCTTC	CASSLSQGRSYNEQFF
.	TRBV2	.	TRBJ1-1	TGTGCCAGCAGTAAACAGGGAAAGGACACTGAAGCTTTCTTT	CASSKQGKDTEAFF
.	TRBV28	.	TRBJ1-3	TGTGCCAGCAGTTTATCCAGAGACGGAAACACCATATATTTT	CASSLSRDGNTIYF
.	TRBV28	.	TRBJ2-7	TGTGCCAGCAGTACTACCTACGAGCAGTACTTC	CASSTTYEQYF
.	TRBV28	TRBD2	TRBJ2-5	TGTGCCAGCAGTAAGATTTCTTCCGGGACTAGCGGCCTACAAGAGACCCAGTACTTC	CASSKISSGTSGLQETQYF
.	TRBV18	.	TRBJ1-3	TGTGCCAGCTCACCACAGGGTGCTTCCCCTTCTGGAAACACCATATATTTT	CASSPQGASPSGNTIYF
.	TRBV7-2	.	TRBJ2-2	TGTGCCAGCAGCCCCTGGATCACCGGGGGCGGGGAGCTGTTTTTT	CASSPWITGGGELFF
.	TRBV6-5	.	TRBJ2-3	TGTGCCAGCAAAGGGGGGAGGGGAACAGATACGCAGTATTTT	CASKGGRGTDTQYF
.	TRBV2	.	TRBJ2-7	TGTGCCAGAAGTTTGTCCCTCCTCTTCGAGCAGTACTTC	CARSLSLLFEQYF
.	TRBV19	TRBD1	TRBJ1-5	TGTGCCAGTAGTAGGTTTGGACAGGGGGGTCAGCCCCAGCATTTT	CASSRFGQGGQPQHF
.	TRBV4-2	TRBD1	TRBJ1-3	TGTGCCAGCAGCCGGGACAGTCTCTCTGGAAACACCATATATTTT	CASSRDSLSGNTIYF
.	TRBV7-9	TRBD1	TRBJ2-1	TGTGCCAGCAGCTTTGTCTCCGGCTCGGGACAGCCTTACAATGAGCAGTTCTTC	CASSFVSGSGQPYNEQFF
.	TRBV7-2	TRBD2	TRBJ2-1	TGTGCCAGCAGTGGCGCCAGCGGGAGGCCATACAATGAGCAGTTCTTC	CASSGASGRPYNEQFF
.	TRBV5-1	TRBD1	TRBJ1-1	TGCGCCAGCAGCCCCCGGGACAGTCGAACTGAAGCTTTCTTT	CASSPRDSRTEAFF
.	TRBV28	.	TRBJ2-3	TGTGCCAGCAGTTTGGGACCTAAATTCACAGATACGCAGTATTTT	CASSLGPKFTDTQYF
.	TRBV18	.	TRBJ2-2	TGTGCCAGCTCACCAGTGACAACTTACACCGGGGAGCTGTTTTTT	CASSPVTTYTGELFF
.	TRBV2	TRBD2	TRBJ2-1	TGTGCCAGCATACGACTAGCTAGTTACAATGAGCAGTTCTTC	CASIRLASYNEQFF
.	TRBV9	TRBD1	TRBJ2-1	TGTGCCAGCAGCTTCGGACAGGGAAATGAGCAGTTCTTC	CASSFGQGNEQFF
few	TRBV6-5	.	TRBJ1-6	TGTGCCAGCGGGACTCATCTTGCGAATTCACCCCTCCACTTT	CASGTHLANSPLHF
few	TRBV2	TRBD1	TRBJ1-6	TGTGCCAGCAGTGAAGCCCGGACAGGGATTGGGTCACCCCTCCACTTT	CASSEARTGIGSPLHF
.	TRBV7-8	.	TRBJ1-3	TGTGCCAGCAGCCCAACAGGGAGCTCTGGAAACACCATATATTTT	CASSPTGSSGNTIYF
.	TRBV16	TRBD1	TRBJ2-7	TGTGCCAGCAGCCAAGGACAGGGGTCAACCTACGAGCAGTACTTC	CASSQGQGSTYEQYF
.	TRBV5-1	.	TRBJ2-7	TGCGCCAGCAGCTACGGAAACGGCCCCTACGAGCAGTACTTC	CASSYGNGPYEQYF
.	TRBV10-2	TRBD2	TRBJ2-7	TGCGCCAGCAGTGAAACCCCGCGACTAGCGGTTTTGAAGCAGTACTTC	CASSETPRLAVLKQYF
few	TRBV28	.	TRBJ2-2	TGTGCCACCTCGATTCCCCGGTCCGGGGAGCTGTTTTTT	CATSIPRSGELFF
.	TRBV5-1	.	TRBJ1-2	TGCGCCAGCAGCTTTGCAGGGGATGGCTACACCTTC	CASSFAGDGYTF
once	TRBV5-1	.	TRBJ2-3	TGCGCCAGCAGCTTAATCCCCTCAGATACGCAGTATTTT	CASSLIPSDTQYF
many	TRBV30	.	TRBJ1-6	TGTGCCTGGAACAGGAGGCGGGGGGAGGATTCACCCCTCCACTTT	CAWNRRRGEDSPLHF
.	TRBV6-1	.	TRBJ2-7	TGTGCCAGCATCTCTGAGGGAGGGGGCGAGCAGTACTTC	CASISEGGGEQYF
.	TRBV10-3	.	TRBJ2-3	TGTGCCATCAGTGGACAGGAAAGCACAGATACGCAGTATTTT	CAISGQESTDTQYF
.	TRBV20-1	TRBD2	TRBJ2-1	TGCAGTGCCAGGACTAGCTCGGGCCCGTTCTTC	CSARTSSGPFF